The 20 T cell receptor beta chains below all came from one sample that was sequenced in a study of beta chain features in type 1 diabetes. Findings and limits, study-wide: TCRB CDR3s from Type 1 diabetes patients were moderately but significantly shorter in all four CD4+ subsets.

Their antigens remain unidentified. What was sequenced were expressed TCRB transcripts, since all of the isolated RNA had been reverse transcribed. Data came from immunoSEQ multiplex PCR; TCRdb stores just in-frame clones and leaves some out. The sample holds about 650,000 clones, approximately 13% seen once. Sequencing input: naive CD4+ T cells from blood. The receptor source for this set is a man younger than 40 with type 1 diabetes.

The chain is built from TRBV4-2 and TRBJ1-5; 7 nucleotides match TRBD1. V lost 5 bases, J lost 6 bases, and 7 bases stayed unmatched. The CDR3 is 14 amino acids. The germline gives CDR1 LGHNA, CDR2 YNFKEQ. The CDR3 bases are TGTGCCAGCAGCGACGGACAGGCCCCTCAGCCCCAGCATTTT. It encodes CASSDGQAPQPQHF.

The chain joins TRBV7-2 to TRBJ2-5, with TRBD2 matching over 9 bases. This CDR3 is built from 18 residues. J was trimmed by 0 bases and V by 5 bases; bases with no gene match: 13. Per germline, CDR1 SGHTA and CDR2 FQGNSA. This CDR3 is CASSPFGLAGTNQETQYF. The CDR3 DNA is TGTGCCAGCAGCCCCTTCGGGCTAGCGGGGACCAACCAAGAGACCCAGTACTTC. Variable domain in full (rest from reference TRBV7-2 and TRBJ2-5): GAGVSQSPSNKVTEKGKDVELRCDPISGHTALYWYRQSLGQGLEFLIYFQGNSAPDKSGLPSDRFSAERTGGSVSTLTIQRTQQEDSAVYLCASSPFGLAGTNQETQYFGPGTRLLVL.

This chain joins TRBV6-5 and TRBJ2-3; D is perhaps TRBD1 or TRBD2 (5 bases each). V shed 2 bases and J shed 4 bases, with 10 bases lying between them. This CDR3 region has 14 residues. Per the germline V gene, CDR1 is MNHEY and CDR2 is SVGAGI. The CDR3: CASSYVRGSDTQYF. The CDR3 nucleotides are TGTGCCAGCAGTTACGTCCGGGGCTCAGATACGCAGTATTTT.

The V gene is TRBV18, the J gene TRBJ2-5; unclear D gene. In germline, CDR1 is KGHSH, CDR2 LQKENI. CDR3 length: 14 amino acids. The ends were cut back, 3 bases at V and 1 base at J, with 9 bases in the middle. DNA of the CDR3: TGTGCCAGCTCACCCCCTTCGACCCAAGAGACCCAGTACTTC. It yields the protein CASSPPSTQETQYF.

Points on this clone: This same CDR3 is encoded by further DNA sequences in the sample. This chain uses TRBV18 with TRBJ1-2; D call uncertain. The ends were cut back, 0 bases at V and 2 bases at J, with 4 bases in the middle. CDR1 is KGHSH and CDR2 is LQKENI in the germline V gene. The CDR3 extends over 13 amino acids. This chain's CDR3 is CASSPPGNYGYTF. CDR3 sequence (DNA): TGTGCCAGCTCACCACCGGGGAACTATGGCTACACCTTC. The full variable domain, completed using reference TRBV18 and TRBJ1-2, is NAGVMQNPRHLVRRRGQEARLRCSPMKGHSHVYWYRQLPEEGLKFMVYLQKENIIDESGMPKERFSAEFPKEGPSILRIQQVVRGDSAAYFCASSPPGNYGYTFGSGTRLTVV.

This clone was observed a handful of times. The chain carries TRBV11-2 and TRBJ1-5; D gene unclear. The CDR3 runs 16 residues. Trimming cost V 5 bases and J 0 bases, with 14 bases left between them. Germline loops: CDR1 SGHAT, CDR2 FQNNGV. CDR3 residues: CASSRSKADSNQPQHF. The CDR3 coding sequence is TGTGCCAGCAGCCGATCCAAGGCCGATAGCAATCAGCCCCAGCATTTT.

The J gene is TRBJ1-2, the V gene TRBV6-1, with D unclear. Germline CDR1 and CDR2: MNHNS and SASEGT. V was trimmed by 10 bases and J by 7 bases, leaving 7 bases between them. This CDR3 is built from 9 residues. The CDR3 loop reads CAIGIGYTF. CDR3 DNA: TGTGCCATCGGCATTGGCTACACCTTC.

The chain combines TRBV27 with TRBJ1-2, with D perhaps matching TRBD1 (5 bases). Germline V gives CDR1 MNHEY, CDR2 SMNVEV (reference sequence). Trimming left V 2 bases short and J 5 bases short, with 9 bases between. This CDR3 has 13 amino acids. The CDR3 nucleotides read TGTGCCAGCAGTTTAAGCAGGGAGTATGGCTACACCTTC. It encodes CASSLSREYGYTF.

The V and J genes are TRBV7-2 and TRBJ2-5, with D perhaps assigned TRBD1 or TRBD2 (5 bases each). The CDR3 is made up of 14 amino acids. Germline V gene lookup returns CDR1 SGHTA and CDR2 FQGNSA. V was cut by 5 bases and J by 1 base, with 11 bases left in between. CDR3 sequence (DNA): TGTGCCAGCAGCGGGGGAGTCAGCCAAGAGACCCAGTACTTC. Encoded protein: CASSGGVSQETQYF. The whole variable domain, remainder taken from reference TRBV7-2 and TRBJ2-5, is GAGVSQSPSNKVTEKGKDVELRCDPISGHTALYWYRQSLGQGLEFLIYFQGNSAPDKSGLPSDRFSAERTGGSVSTLTIQRTQQEDSAVYLCASSGGVSQETQYFGPGTRLLVL.

V and J are TRBV28 and TRBJ2-1, with 9 bases identical to TRBD1. From germline, CDR1 is MDHEN and CDR2 SYDVKM. Trimming at V came to 5 bases and at J to 2 bases, leaving 19 bases not matched to a gene. CDR3 length equals 20 residues. CDR3 DNA: TGTGCCAGCAGTCCGAATCCGGGACAGGGTGGCCTAGCGCCCTACAATGAGCAGTTCTTC. Protein product: CASSPNPGQGGLAPYNEQFF.

The chain couples TRBV25-1 to TRBJ2-5, with 7 bases lining up with TRBD1. J lost 3 bases, V lost 3 bases, and 10 bases had no gene match. CDR1 MGHDK and CDR2 SYGVNS come from the germline V gene. The CDR3 extends over 16 amino acids. DNA of the CDR3: TGTGCCAGCAGTGACCCCGGGACAGTTTCCAAAGAGACCCAGTACTTC. Translation: CASSDPGTVSKETQYF.

This chain joins TRBV7-2 and TRBJ1-5, with D perhaps TRBD1 (5 bases). This CDR3 spans 15 amino acids. CDR1 is SGHTA and CDR2 is FQGNSA in the germline V gene. Trimming removed 5 bases from V and 1 base from J, with 12 bases in between. Written as DNA, the CDR3 is TGTGCCAGCAGCCTAATCTGGGGCAGCAATCAGCCCCAGCATTTT. This translates into CASSLIWGSNQPQHF.

In its sample, this clone was seen a few times. V usage is TRBV5-1 and J usage is TRBJ2-3, with 9 bases identical to TRBD2. The CDR3 spans 15 residues. In germline, CDR1 is SGHRS, CDR2 YFSETQ. With 5 bases clipped from V and 2 bases from J, the junction kept 6 bases outside the gene matches. This CDR3 is CASSGIAGATDTQYF. CDR3 in DNA: TGCGCCAGCAGTGGAATAGCGGGGGCCACAGATACGCAGTATTTT.

Points on this clone: This specimen includes other DNA sequences encoding the same CDR3. The chain carries TRBV18 and TRBJ1-2; TRBD1 matches at 8 bases. Germline trimming cut 0 bases from V and 8 bases from J; bases unmatched to any gene: 2. Looked up from germline, CDR1 is KGHSH and CDR2 is LQKENI. The CDR3 is 13 residues long. The CDR3 is CASSPPGQAGYTF. For the CDR3, the DNA is TGTGCCAGCTCACCACCGGGACAGGCGGGCTACACCTTC.

CDR3 loop: CASSLDGDGNTIYF. The CDR3 DNA is TGCGCCAGCAGCTTGGACGGAGATGGAAACACCATATATTTT. V and J are TRBV5-1 and TRBJ1-3, with D unclear. Per the germline V gene, CDR1 is SGHRS and CDR2 is YFSETQ. The CDR3 is 14 amino acids. Trimming removed 0 bases from V and 3 bases from J, with 7 bases in between.

This clone was seen a few times. J is TRBJ2-4 and V is TRBV5-8, with 7 bases identical to TRBD2. After removal of 4 bases from V and 6 bases from J, the junction contained 7 bases not matched to a gene. CDR1 SGHTS and CDR2 YDEGEE come from the germline V gene. The CDR3 spans 14 residues. The CDR3 region is CASSPGGGRNIQYF. DNA of the CDR3: TGTGCCAGCAGCCCTGGGGGGGGACGAAACATTCAGTACTTC.

In its sample, this clone was seen a few times. This rearrangement joins TRBV7-2 to TRBJ1-2; no definite D call. This CDR3 contains 15 residues. In germline, CDR1 is SGHTA, CDR2 FQGNSA. V was clipped by 3 bases and J by 3 bases, with 14 bases between them. CDR3 in DNA: TGTGCCAGCAGCTTTTCAGTGGATATGGACTATGGCTACACCTTC. Its translation: CASSFSVDMDYGYTF.

Comment on this clone: This may be a read error: a much more frequent sequence differs by one nucleotide. Additional DNA sequences in this sample encode the identical CDR3. V gene TRBV9 combines with J gene TRBJ2-5; D is unclear. The CDR3 sequence is 11 residues long. CDR1 SGDLS and CDR2 YYNGEE come from the germline V gene. V dropped 4 bases and J dropped 2 bases, with 3 bases sitting between them. The CDR3 DNA sequence: TGTGCCAGCAGCTCACAAGAGACCCAGTACTTC. This encodes CASSSQETQYF.

This clone occurred a few times. V is TRBV29-1 and J is TRBJ2-4; a weak D match, TRBD1 (5 bases). Trimming took 5 bases from V and 1 from J, leaving 9 bases between them. The germline V gene has CDR1 SQVTM and CDR2 ANQGSEA. This CDR3 has 13 residues. The CDR3 region has the DNA TGCAGCGTTTTCCCAGGGGCCAAAAACATTCAGTACTTC. Translation: CSVFPGAKNIQYF. The complete variable domain, with remaining parts taken from reference TRBV29-1 and TRBJ2-4, reads SAVISQKPSRDICQRGTSLTIQCQVDSQVTMMFWYRQQPGQSLTLIATANQGSEATYESGFVIDKFPISRPNLTFSTLTVSNMSPEDSSIYLCSVFPGAKNIQYFGAGTRLSVL.

This clone was picked up a small number of times. J is TRBJ2-5 and V is TRBV5-1; D possibly corresponds to TRBD2 (6 bases). V gave up 5 bases and J gave up 2 bases, with 13 bases separating them. The CDR3 contains 14 residues. CDR1 and CDR2 from the germline V gene are SGHRS and YFSETQ. The DNA of the CDR3 is TGCGCCAGCAGTCCGGGACTCTTACAAGAGACCCAGTACTTC. This codes for CASSPGLLQETQYF.